These T cell receptor beta chains were read from a single sample in a study of blood T cell repertoires in COVID-19. Profiling relied on immunoSEQ multiplex PCR, and the TCRdb table lists in-frame clones only, not all of them. The repertoire holds 110,000 or so clones, with more than 80% as singletons. The sequenced sample consisted of peripheral blood. Receptor source: a woman aged 40 to 50 with acute or convalescent COVID-19. Each CDR3 is given with its conserved first and last residue. A D gene is named only where the DNA matches it firmly. Expanded clones are given a class, and other clones once, few, many or no size at all.

TRBV3-1/TRBV3-2	TRBD2	-	TRBJ2-7	15	CASSQATSASYEQYF	TGTGCCAGCAGCCAAGCGACTAGCGCTTCCTACGAGCAGTACTTC
TRBV13	TRBD1	-	TRBJ1-1	16	CASSSNSGTGYTEAFF	TGTGCCAGCAGCTCAAATTCCGGGACAGGGTACACTGAAGCTTTCTTT
TRBV5-1	-	-	TRBJ1-1	13	CASSLQGSTEAFF	TGCGCCAGCAGCTTGCAGGGTAGTACTGAAGCTTTCTTT
TRBV5-4	TRBD1	-	TRBJ1-6	15	CASRDGTGVNSPLHF	TGTGCCAGCAGGGATGGGACAGGCGTTAATTCACCCCTCCACTTT
TRBV2	-	-	TRBJ1-1	13	CASTLGINTEAFF	TGTGCCAGCACCCTCGGGATTAACACTGAAGCTTTCTTT
TRBV7-3	-	-	TRBJ1-6	20	CASSLTGNGRGSSYNSPLHF	TGTGCCAGCAGCTTAACTGGGAATGGGCGGGGAAGCTCCTATAATTCACCCCTCCACTTT
TRBV24-1	TRBD2	-	TRBJ2-3	17	CATDHDLGRGASDTQYF	TGTGCCACGGACCATGATTTAGGGCGGGGGGCTTCAGATACGCAGTATTTT
TRBV6-2/TRBV6-3	TRBD1	once	TRBJ1-5	18	CASSYSPGQTFSNQPQHF	TGTGCCAGCAGTTACTCCCCGGGACAGACCTTCAGCAATCAGCCCCAGCATTTT
TRBV2	-	-	TRBJ2-1	13	CASSEDLRDEQFF	TGTGCCAGCAGTGAGGATCTTCGGGATGAGCAGTTCTTC
TRBV5-1	-	-	TRBJ2-1	16	CASSLVPSPVDNEQFF	TGCGCCAGCAGCTTGGTTCCGTCCCCGGTCGACAATGAGCAGTTCTTC
TRBV30	TRBD1	-	TRBJ2-2	15	CAWSVQGVSTGELFF	TGTGCCTGGAGTGTACAGGGGGTTAGCACCGGGGAGCTGTTTTTT
TRBV15	TRBD2	-	TRBJ2-3	17	CATSSGGTSGGSDTQYF	TGTGCCACCAGCAGCGGCGGGACTAGCGGGGGCTCAGATACGCAGTATTTT
TRBV15	TRBD1	few	TRBJ1-1	15	CATSIRRDRVSEAFF	TGTGCCACCAGCATTCGCCGGGACAGAGTCTCTGAAGCTTTCTTT
TRBV14	-	-	TRBJ1-2	14	CASSQGQYNYGYTF	TGTGCCAGCAGCCAAGGACAGTATAACTATGGCTACACCTTC
TRBV5-8	-	-	TRBJ1-1	11	CASTIYREAFF	TGTGCCAGCACCATTTACAGGGAAGCTTTCTTT
TRBV5-6	-	-	TRBJ1-1	15	CASSLDWPRGTEAFF	TGTGCCAGCAGCTTGGATTGGCCAAGGGGGACTGAAGCTTTCTTT
TRBV7-2	-	-	TRBJ2-6	17	CASSLGKGGSGANVLTF	TGTGCCAGCAGCTTGGGGAAAGGGGGCTCTGGGGCCAACGTCCTGACTTTC
TRBV18	-	once	TRBJ1-2	13	CASSQDRTYGYTF	TGTGCCAGCTCACAAGACAGGACCTATGGCTACACCTTC
TRBV15	-	-	TRBJ2-7	13	CATSRDLVYEQYF	TGTGCCACCAGCAGAGATCTAGTTTACGAGCAGTACTTC
TRBV19	TRBD1	once	TRBJ1-5	16	CASTSQGAITGQPQHF	TGTGCCAGTACGAGCCAGGGGGCGATCACTGGACAGCCCCAGCATTTT
TRBV7-9	TRBD2	-	TRBJ2-7	15	CASSTTSGSSYEQYF	TGTGCCAGCAGCACGACTAGCGGCAGCTCCTACGAGCAGTACTTC
TRBV2	TRBD1	-	TRBJ1-6	14	CASSLGQLGSPLHF	TGTGCCAGCAGTCTGGGACAGCTTGGTTCACCCCTCCACTTT
TRBV7-9	TRBD1	-	TRBJ1-5	15	CASSFGTGVGQPQHF	TGTGCCAGCAGCTTCGGAACAGGGGTCGGACAGCCCCAGCATTTT
TRBV7-2	-	few	TRBJ1-2	15	CASSRSRGGVFGYTF	TGTGCCAGCAGCCGGAGTAGGGGGGGCGTGTTCGGCTACACCTTC
TRBV7-3	TRBD2	-	TRBJ2-1	15	CASSSGAGPYNEQFF	TGTGCCAGCAGCTCCGGAGCGGGGCCCTACAATGAGCAGTTCTTC
TRBV5-1	-	-	TRBJ1-2	15	CASSRQGDSGYGYTF	TGCGCCAGCAGCCGGCAAGGGGACTCGGGCTATGGCTACACCTTC
TRBV5-4	-	-	TRBJ2-5	14	CASSSLQGQETQYF	TGTGCCAGCAGTTCACTACAGGGCCAAGAGACCCAGTACTTC
TRBV2	TRBD1	-	TRBJ2-7	15	CASSESTGGFYEQYF	TGTGCCAGCAGTGAAAGCACAGGGGGTTTCTACGAGCAGTACTTC
TRBV2	TRBD1	-	TRBJ2-6	16	CASSGTGLSGANVLTF	TGTGCCAGCTCCGGGACAGGACTCTCTGGGGCCAACGTCCTGACTTTC
TRBV5-5	-	-	TRBJ2-7	15	CASSRTRATSYEQYF	TGTGCCAGCAGTCGGACGCGGGCGACTTCCTACGAGCAGTACTTC
TRBV7-9	TRBD2	-	TRBJ2-1	15	CASSQRGPEYNEQFF	TGTGCCAGCAGCCAGCGGGGGCCGGAATACAATGAGCAGTTCTTC
TRBV6-1	-	-	TRBJ2-7	13	CASSELGVGEQYF	TGTGCCAGCAGTGAACTCGGGGTTGGGGAGCAGTACTTC
TRBV11-3	-	once	TRBJ2-1	13	CASSFARRGEQFF	TGTGCCAGCAGCTTCGCCAGGAGGGGAGAGCAGTTCTTC
TRBV9	TRBD1	-	TRBJ1-5	16	CASSAGDRGPNQPQHF	TGTGCCAGCAGCGCCGGGGACAGGGGTCCCAATCAGCCCCAGCATTTT
TRBV21-1	-	-	TRBJ1-6	15	CASSKGPGGNSPLHF	TGTGCCAGCAGCAAAGGCCCAGGGGGCAACTCACCCCTCCACTTT
TRBV9	TRBD2	-	TRBJ2-2	15	CASSASGGATGELFF	TGTGCCAGCAGCGCGAGCGGGGGGGCCACCGGGGAGCTGTTTTTT
TRBV4-1	TRBD1	-	TRBJ1-2	15	CASSHTGDRGNGYTF	TGCGCCAGCAGCCATACGGGGGACAGGGGGAATGGCTACACCTTC
TRBV25-1	-	-	TRBJ2-1	15	CASRTQGGTYNEQFF	TGTGCCAGCAGAACACAGGGGGGGACCTACAATGAGCAGTTCTTC
TRBV9	-	-	TRBJ1-2	15	CASSVSSGAGYGYTF	TGTGCCAGCAGCGTATCTTCAGGGGCTGGATACGGCTACACCTTC
TRBV11-2	TRBD1	-	TRBJ1-2	15	CASSLRTGANYGYTF	TGTGCCAGCAGCTTGAGGACAGGGGCTAACTATGGCTACACCTTC
TRBV9	TRBD2	-	TRBJ2-7	15	CASSGYGGSLNEQYF	TGTGCCAGCAGCGGATACGGGGGGTCTCTGAACGAGCAGTACTTC
TRBV9	-	-	TRBJ1-2	14	CASSVGDRSYGYTF	TGTGCCAGCAGCGTAGGAGACAGGAGTTATGGCTACACCTTC
TRBV7-2	TRBD2	-	TRBJ2-7	16	CASSFQAGTLSYEQYF	TGTGCCAGCAGCTTTCAAGCGGGGACCCTCTCCTACGAGCAGTACTTC
TRBV9	-	-	TRBJ1-1	17	CASSVGLGPIMNTEAFF	TGTGCCAGCAGCGTAGGGCTAGGTCCGATCATGAACACTGAAGCTTTCTTT
TRBV2	TRBD1	once	TRBJ1-6	14	CASRVGQAGSPLHF	TGTGCCAGCAGGGTAGGACAGGCGGGCTCACCCCTCCACTTT
TRBV10-3	-	once	TRBJ2-7	12	CAIAGVPYEQYF	TGTGCCATCGCAGGGGTCCCCTACGAGCAGTACTTC
TRBV6-2/TRBV6-3	-	-	TRBJ2-3	12	CASSYRQGPQYF	TGTGCCAGCAGTTACCGGCAGGGGCCGCAGTATTTT
TRBV4-1	TRBD1	few	TRBJ1-2	15	CASSQGPGGNPGYTF	TGCGCCAGCAGCCAGGGGCCAGGGGGGAATCCTGGCTACACCTTC